The TCR beta chain under discussion was sequenced for a study of T cells after yellow fever vaccination. In the case of this clonotype: Its antigen is currently unknown.

Study results and limitations: It was a small share of clonotypes that appeared in both CD4 and CD8 compartments.

Generation of TCR cDNA used 5'RACE template switching (which added a universal primer site and UMIs). TCRdb analysed the 5' RACE reads with MiXCR anew, one entry per CDR3 protein. Among 300,000 to 350,000 distinct CDR3 sequences listed, around 4.1% were seen once. This CDR3 has 13 residues. CDR1 is MNHEY and CDR2 is SVGAGI in the germline V gene. Trimming cost V 4 bases and J 6 bases, with 10 bases left between them. The rearrangement uses TRBV6-5 and TRBJ1-5; TRBD1 might be the D (5 bases). This material consisted of PBMCs, taken 5 days after the yellow fever booster vaccination. The clonotype comes from a man between 18 and 29 years old who received the YFV17D yellow fever vaccine. The CDR3 DNA reads TGTGCCAGCAGTTTAGGGGTGCTTCAGCCCCAGCATTTT. It codes for CASSLGVLQPQHF.